These 32 T cell receptor beta chains were sequenced from one sample in a study of read filtering for tumor transcriptome and immune sequencing. This library used around 400 ng RNA and molecular barcoded adaptors spanning alpha/delta and beta/gamma chains. Using its own MiXCR run on the reads, TCRdb lists one record per CDR3 protein. The table records tens of thousands of distinct CDR3 sequences, about a fifth of them present only once. The sequencing sample was made of a population of CD138-negative cells sorted from bone marrow. The receptor source for this set is a donor aged 40 or over with multiple myeloma.

This clonotype appeared once. This may stem from a read error, because a much larger clone lies one nucleotide away. This rearrangement joins TRBV18 to TRBJ2-7, with 13 bases that match TRBD2. CDR1 and CDR2 (germline): KGHSH, LQKENI. This CDR3 region has 15 residues. CDR3 DNA: TGTGCCAGCTCGGGACTAGCGGGAATCACCTACGAGCCGTACTTC. Its protein is CASSGLAGITYEPYF. Supplemented by reference TRBV18 and TRBJ2-7, the full variable domain reads NAGVMQNPRHLVRRRGQEARLRCSPMKGHSHVYWYRQLPEEGLKFMVYLQKENIIDESGMPKERFSAEFPKEGPSILRIQQVVRGDSAAYFCASSGLAGITYEPYFGPGTRLTVT.

This clonotype has ten or more counts. The genes are TRBV5-6 and TRBJ2-5, with TRBD2 identical over 7 bases. This CDR3 contains 14 residues. V lost 2 bases and J lost 4; bases outside the gene matches: 5. The germline CDR1 and CDR2 sequences are SGHDT and YYEEEE. For the CDR3, the DNA is TGTGCCAGCAGCTTTTTCCCGGGGGGAGAGACCCAGTACTTC. Protein product: CASSFFPGGETQYF.

Turning to this clonotype: Relative to the germline gene, one junction end is altered; a read error may explain this. V and J are TRBV6-6 and TRBJ2-2, with D maybe TRBD2 (6 bases). The CDR3 length is 15 residues. Germline lookup yields CDR1 MNHNY and CDR2 SVGAGI (reference sequence). The DNA for the CDR3 is TGTGCCAGCAGTGGGCAGGGAAAGTTCACCGGGGGGCTGTTTTTT. Amino acid sequence: CASSGQGKFTGGLFF.

This clonotype has more than one count but fewer than ten. A much bigger clone sits one base away, suggesting this may be a read error. The gene calls are TRBV5-1 and TRBJ1-1; a weak D match, TRBD1 (5 bases). The CDR3 runs 15 residues. In germline, CDR1 is SGHRS, CDR2 YFSETQ. DNA for the CDR3: TGCGCCAGCAGCTTGGAGGGGCGGAAGAACACTGGAGCTTTCTTT. Translation: CASSLEGRKNTGAFF.

This clonotype was seen ten or more times. The chain joins TRBV11-3 to TRBJ2-3; D call uncertain. Germline assignment: CDR1 SGHNT and CDR2 YENEEA. CDR3 size: 16 residues. Deletions cut 1 base from V and 4 bases from J, with 15 bases between. The CDR3 protein is CASSLGSPSTSDTQYF. DNA of the CDR3: TGTGCCAGCAGCTTAGGATCCCCCTCCACCTCAGATACGCAGTATTTT.

This clonotype was picked up many times. The rearrangement uses TRBV28 and TRBJ2-7; TRBD2 matches 11 bases. This CDR3 region has 14 residues. CDR1 and CDR2 (germline): MDHEN, SYDVKM. Trimming removed 8 bases from V and 1 base from J; junction bases left unmatched: 4. The CDR3 coding sequence is TGTGCCAGCCCCGGGACTAGCGGTTCCTACGAGCAGTACTTC. Its protein product is CASPGTSGSYEQYF.

Ten or more counts support this clonotype. This rearrangement joins TRBV20-1 to TRBJ1-4; tentatively, D is TRBD1 (6 bases). The V gene's germline CDR1 is DFQATT and CDR2 SNEGSKA (reference sequence). The CDR3 extends over 15 amino acids. Trimming took 6 bases from V and 13 from J, leaving 27 bases between them. The CDR3 sequence: CSANPPWDTRKLLFF. In nucleotides, the CDR3 is TGCAGTGCGAACCCCCCCTGGGACACTAGAAAATTACTGTTTTTT.

The chain recombines TRBV2 with TRBJ1-2, with 7 bases aligning to TRBD1. Germline trimming cut 2 bases from V and 4 bases from J; bases unmatched to any gene: 4. Germline CDR1 and CDR2: SNHLY and FYNNEI. The CDR3 runs to 14 residues. DNA of the CDR3: TGTGCCAGCAGTGAAAGACAGGGAGGCTATGGCTACACCTTC. As protein: CASSERQGGYGYTF.

In its sample, this clonotype was seen once. The rearrangement joins TRBV28 to TRBJ1-1; tentatively, D is TRBD1 (6 bases). The CDR3 has 16 amino acids. The germline CDR1 and CDR2 sequences are MDHEN and SYDVKM. V gave up 0 bases and J gave up 4 bases, with 15 bases separating them. CDR3 DNA: TGTGCCAGCAGTTTATGGGCAGGGGATATCGGCACTGAAGCTTTCTTT. Its translation: CASSLWAGDIGTEAFF.

The chain couples TRBV3-1 to TRBJ1-1; the D gene is possibly TRBD1 (5 bases). The CDR3 has 14 residues. CDR1 LGHDT and CDR2 YNNKEL come from the germline V gene (reference sequence). The ends were cut back, 10 bases at V and 4 bases at J, with 19 bases in the middle. This CDR3 reads CAITAGEGSTEAFF. CDR3 sequence (DNA): TGTGCCATAACGGCGGGGGAGGGTAGCACTGAAGCTTTCTTT.

This clonotype was counted ten times or more. V usage is TRBV6-1 and J usage is TRBJ2-3; no clear D gene. V dropped 7 bases and J dropped 2 bases, with 13 bases sitting between them. The CDR3 has 14 residues. CDR1 MNHNS and CDR2 SASEGT come from the germline V gene. CDR3 coding DNA: TGTGCCAGCATCTACAGAAGTCCCACAGATACGCAGTATTTT. The encoded protein is CASIYRSPTDTQYF.

This clonotype was recorded at least ten times. V is TRBV20-1 and J is TRBJ2-6; D is uncertain. Per germline, CDR1 DFQATT and CDR2 SNEGSKA (reference sequence). This CDR3 region has 14 residues. With 1 base removed from V and 4 bases from J, the gap between germline ends came to 8 bases. The CDR3 bases are TGCAGTGCTAGAGTCCCTGACGGGGCCAACGTCCTGACTTTC. Protein: CSARVPDGANVLTF.

The V and J genes are TRBV6-5 and TRBJ1-1; no definite D call. Germline V lookup: CDR1 MNHEY, CDR2 SVGAGI. Trimming removed 5 bases at V and 1 base at J, with 11 bases between. The length of the CDR3 is 14 residues. The CDR3 region is CASSPHLRNTEAFF. In DNA, the CDR3 is TGTGCCAGCAGTCCGCACCTCAGGAACACTGAAGCTTTCTTT.

This clonotype showed up many times. This sequence joins TRBV18 and TRBJ2-7, with D perhaps matching TRBD2 (6 bases). CDR1 is KGHSH and CDR2 is LQKENI in the germline V gene. V was cut by 1 base and J by 7 bases, with 14 bases left in between. The CDR3 totals 14 residues. In DNA, the CDR3 is TGTGCCAGCTCACCACAGGGTGGGGCGGGGGAGCAGTACTTC. As protein: CASSPQGGAGEQYF.

This clonotype was seen many times. The V gene is TRBV28, the J gene TRBJ2-1; 7 bases are shared with TRBD2. The CDR3 is 19 residues long. The V gene end was trimmed by 4 bases and the J gene end by 1 base; junction bases not matched to a gene: 16. The V gene's germline CDR1 is MDHEN and CDR2 SYDVKM. The CDR3: CASSSAGRTGEGSYNEQFF. DNA for the CDR3: TGTGCCAGCAGTTCTGCCGGACGAACGGGGGAGGGATCCTACAATGAGCAGTTCTTC.

This clonotype was counted at least ten times. The chain carries TRBV10-3 and TRBJ2-7; D remains ambiguous. Trimming removed 5 bases at V and 5 bases at J, with 10 bases between. Germline V gene data show CDR1 as ENHRY and CDR2 as SYGVKD. The CDR3 extends over 12 amino acids. CDR3 sequence reads: CAISYYSDEQYF. The CDR3 bases are TGTGCCATCAGTTATTACAGTGACGAGCAGTACTTC.

This chain joins TRBV6-5 and TRBJ2-2; TRBD1 matches 9 bases. V was clipped by 5 bases and J by 6 bases; unmatched bases: 10. CDR1 and CDR2 from the germline V gene are MNHEY and SVGAGI. This CDR3 region has 16 residues. The CDR3 here is CASSRPLQGASGELFF. DNA of the CDR3: TGTGCCAGCAGTCGTCCCTTACAGGGGGCGTCCGGGGAGCTGTTTTTT.

This clonotype was detected ten times or more. This chain links TRBV7-9 with TRBJ2-2; 10 positions match TRBD2. CDR1 is SEHNR, CDR2 FQNEAQ, per germline (reference sequence). This CDR3 has 17 amino acids. Trimming at V came to 5 bases and at J to 6 bases, leaving 12 bases not matched to a gene. The CDR3 reads CASSASGQREGSGELFF. CDR3 bases: TGTGCCAGCAGCGCCTCTGGCCAGCGGGAGGGATCCGGGGAGCTGTTTTTT.

The table lists this clonotype with many counts. The CDR3: CASSADSSTPVLWQYF. The CDR3, as DNA: TGCGCCAGCAGCGCGGACAGCTCAACTCCAGTCCTCTGGCAGTACTTC. The chain is built from TRBV5-1 and TRBJ2-7, with a weak D call TRBD1 (6 bases). Germline V gene lookup returns CDR1 SGHRS and CDR2 YFSETQ. With 4 bases removed from V and 9 bases from J, the gap between germline ends came to 26 bases. The CDR3 contains 16 residues.

This clonotype was counted only a few times. V is TRBV29-1 and J is TRBJ1-4; D perhaps matches TRBD1 (6 bases). The germline V and J ends were trimmed by 4 bases and 8 bases, with 17 bases remaining between them. The CDR3 runs 14 residues. Germline V lookup: CDR1 SQVTM, CDR2 ANQGSEA. CDR3 DNA: TGCAGCGTTGGGGAGGCCTACAGGGTGGAAAAACTGTTTTTT. As protein: CSVGEAYRVEKLFF.

This clonotype was counted ten times or more. The rearrangement joins TRBV20-1 to TRBJ1-1, with D unresolved. Germline loops: CDR1 DFQATT, CDR2 SNEGSKA (reference sequence). The CDR3 covers 13 residues. Deletions cut 4 bases from V and 4 bases from J, with 13 bases between. In DNA, the CDR3 is TGCAGTGCTATTCCCGGTGGGATCACTGAAGCTTTCTTT. Amino acid sequence: CSAIPGGITEAFF.

Regarding this clonotype: A junction end diverges from the germline sequence, so it may reflect a read error. The chain uses TRBV2 and TRBJ2-1; 11 bases are a match to TRBD2. Germline assignment: CDR1 SNHLY and CDR2 FYNNEI. This CDR3 spans 17 amino acids. The CDR3 DNA reads TGTGCCAGCAGGGAACTAGCGGGAGACCCCCTCTACAATGAGCAGTGCTTC. It translates to CASRELAGDPLYNEQCF. The entire variable domain, with the rest obtained from reference TRBV2 and TRBJ2-1, is as follows: EPEVTQTPSHQVTQMGQEVILRCVPISNHLYFYWYRQILGQKVEFLVSFYNNEISEKSEIFDDQFSVERPDGSNFTLKIRSTKLEDSAMYFCASRELAGDPLYNEQCFGPGTRLTVL.

In regard to this clonotype: At one end, the junction sequence differs from germline, possibly due to a read error. V is TRBV29-1 and J is TRBJ1-5; D not certain. Germline lookup yields CDR1 SQVTM and CDR2 ANQGSEA. This CDR3 spans 13 amino acids. The CDR3 here is CSVELGGSQSQHF. The DNA for the CDR3 is TGCAGCGTTGAGCTAGGAGGTAGTCAGTCCCAGCATTTT.

Note on this clonotype: At one boundary the junction diverges from the germline segment, which might be a read error. The chain couples TRBV27 to TRBJ1-1; D uncertain. Germline V lookup: CDR1 MNHEY, CDR2 SMNVEV (reference sequence). CDR3 length: 13 amino acids. CDR3 region: CASSSVLNTQAFF. DNA for the CDR3: TGTGCCAGCAGTTCCGTCTTGAACACTCAAGCTTTCTTT.

This clonotype appeared a few times. The chain couples TRBV10-3 to TRBJ1-2; maybe TRBD1 (6 bases). CDR3 size: 15 residues. V gave up 10 bases and J gave up 2 bases, with 20 bases separating them. The germline V gene has CDR1 ENHRY and CDR2 SYGVKD. CDR3 loop: CATTPSGQTNYGYTF. The CDR3 DNA sequence: TGTGCCACGACCCCGTCTGGACAGACAAACTATGGCTACACCTTC.

Many counts were recorded for this clonotype. The chain carries TRBV10-1 and TRBJ2-3, with 8 bases fitting TRBD1. The CDR3 extends over 16 amino acids. V lost 3 bases to trimming and J lost 3 bases; unmatched junction nucleotides: 8. Germline V lookup: CDR1 WNHNN, CDR2 SYGVQD (reference sequence). The CDR3: CASSDGQGRVTDTQYF. The CDR3 DNA sequence: TGCGCCAGCAGTGACGGACAGGGAAGAGTGACAGATACGCAGTATTTT.

This clonotype was counted many times. V gene TRBV20-1 combines with J gene TRBJ2-3, with 14 bases that match TRBD2. The junction had 2 bases not matched to a gene; V was cut back by 1 base and J by 5 bases. Per the germline V gene, CDR1 is DFQATT and CDR2 is SNEGSKA (reference sequence). The CDR3 loop spans 15 amino acids. The CDR3 sequence: CSARGGTSGRDTQYF. For the CDR3, the DNA is TGCAGTGCTAGAGGAGGGACTAGCGGGAGAGATACGCAGTATTTT.

V usage is TRBV3-1 and J usage is TRBJ2-1; 7 bases line up with TRBD1. CDR3 length: 16 residues. The germline gives CDR1 LGHDT, CDR2 YNNKEL (reference sequence). Trimming took 0 bases from V and 6 from J; bases not matched to a gene: 8. CDR3 nucleotide sequence: TGTGCCAGCAGCCAAGACCTGAGGACAGGTCCCAATGAGCAGTTCTTC. This codes for CASSQDLRTGPNEQFF.

This clonotype was observed at least ten times. The rearrangement uses TRBV27 and TRBJ2-1; the D is unclear. Germline CDR1 reads MNHEY; CDR2 reads SMNVEV (reference sequence). The CDR3 covers 15 residues. Trimming took 5 bases from V and 5 from J, leaving 16 bases between them. The CDR3, as DNA: TGTGCCAGCAGTCAAGGGCCCTATAGTCACAATGAGCAGTTCTTC. Translating gives CASSQGPYSHNEQFF.

This clonotype was seen ten or more times. This rearrangement joins TRBV29-1 to TRBJ1-1; D perhaps matches TRBD1 (5 bases). CDR1 and CDR2 from the germline V gene are SQVTM and ANQGSEA. V lost 2 bases and J lost 3, with 10 bases in between. The CDR3 contains 13 residues. CDR3 sequence: CSVEYQGYTEAFF. For the CDR3, the DNA is TGCAGCGTTGAATATCAGGGTTACACTGAAGCTTTCTTT.

The chain has TRBV11-3 and TRBJ2-7; unclear D gene. The CDR3 covers 10 residues. V lost 5 bases, J lost 6 bases, and 5 bases lay in between. CDR1 and CDR2 (germline): SGHNT, YENEEA. CDR3 region: CASSAVEQYF. Written as DNA, the CDR3 is TGTGCCAGCAGCGCCGTCGAGCAGTACTTC.

A few counts support this clonotype. The chain uses TRBV27 and TRBJ2-4; no clear D. Germline CDR1 MNHEY, CDR2 SMNVEV (reference sequence). The CDR3 runs 15 residues. V was cut by 6 bases and J by 0 bases, with 12 bases left in between. The CDR3 loop is CASRPDQLAKNIQYF. CDR3 in DNA: TGTGCCAGCAGGCCGGACCAGTTAGCCAAAAACATTCAGTACTTC.